This TCR beta chain was profiled in a study of T cell repertoires in cytomegalovirus infection. Study-level information: Both CMV infection and a matching HLA type were indicated by public TCR beta signatures.

This clonotype was recorded many times. Antigen: not known. Germline V gene lookup returns CDR1 SNHLY and CDR2 FYNNEI. The CDR3 sequence is 16 residues long. Trimming took 6 bases from V and 5 from J; bases not matched to a gene: 13. Study results and limitations: Cumulative public TCR beta family frequency identified CMV carriers with the relevant HLA. The ex vivo response was dominated by HLA-C-restricted CMV-specific TCR beta clonotypes.

In TCRdb, the reads were re-called with MiXCR into one record per CDR3 protein. The sample lists approximately 500,000 distinct CDR3 sequences, about 17% occurring once. Sequencing was carried out using CD8+ T cells from PBMCs. The source is a human donor in good health (CMV status not recorded). Some clones in this sample may be carry-over from other donors' samples. The V gene is TRBV2, the J gene TRBJ2-3, with TRBD2 identical over 8 bases. CDR3 DNA sequence: TGTGCCAGCAGAGGACTAGCTGACCCGCGGAAAGATACGCAGTATTTT. As protein: CASRGLADPRKDTQYF.